This T cell receptor beta chain was sequenced for a study of graft-versus-host responses after intestinal transplantation. Profiling relied on immunoSEQ multiplex PCR, and the TCRdb table lists in-frame clones only, not all of them. The sample lists roughly 38,000 clones, more than 85% seen once, with 21% in the top ten. In the case of this clone: Its antigen is still unknown.

Trimming cost V 3 bases and J 8 bases; bases outside gene matches: 10. Germline values: CDR1 LGHNA, CDR2 YNFKEQ. The CDR3 consists of 15 residues. The clonotype originates from a human donor who was the organ donor for an intestinal transplant. V gene TRBV4-2 combines with J gene TRBJ2-1, with TRBD2 identical over 7 bases. The input for sequencing was unstimulated CD8+ T cells sorted from spleen or lymph node cells, taken before transplant. CDR3 amino acids: CASSHRLAGPHEQFF. The CDR3 nucleotides read TGTGCCAGCAGCCATAGACTAGCCGGCCCCCATGAGCAGTTCTTC.